This T cell receptor (beta chain) was documented in a study of T-cell memory formation after mild COVID-19. Background on the study: TCR clusters were mostly confined to one donor each. Study-wide points: Some clones that responded turned up in pre-infection memory, which suggests that cross-reactive memory joined in. Whether second-wave clones peaking at day 37 were SARS-CoV-2 specific went unconfirmed.

TCRalpha and TCRbeta libraries used 5'RACE with constant-segment primers and UMIs. One entry per CDR3 protein, called by TCRdb with MiXCR from the 5' RACE reads. This table holds more than 100,000 distinct CDR3 sequences, roughly 6% found once. CDR1 and CDR2 from the germline V gene are DFQATT and SNEGSKA (reference sequence). CDR3 size: 16 residues. Trimming removed 2 bases at V and 1 base at J, with 15 bases between. This clonotype was counted many times. What it recognizes is unknown. Sequencing was carried out using PBMCs or a T cell subset sorted from them (not recorded which). This clonotype was obtained from an adult woman who had mild COVID-19 (a few samples of this study predate the infection). Cell type and time point are not known. The J gene is TRBJ2-1, the V gene TRBV20-1, with D uncertain. CDR3 nucleotides: TGCAGTGCTAGACCCCACGGAACTCGTTCCTACAATGAGCAGTTCTTC. The encoded protein is CSARPHGTRSYNEQFF.